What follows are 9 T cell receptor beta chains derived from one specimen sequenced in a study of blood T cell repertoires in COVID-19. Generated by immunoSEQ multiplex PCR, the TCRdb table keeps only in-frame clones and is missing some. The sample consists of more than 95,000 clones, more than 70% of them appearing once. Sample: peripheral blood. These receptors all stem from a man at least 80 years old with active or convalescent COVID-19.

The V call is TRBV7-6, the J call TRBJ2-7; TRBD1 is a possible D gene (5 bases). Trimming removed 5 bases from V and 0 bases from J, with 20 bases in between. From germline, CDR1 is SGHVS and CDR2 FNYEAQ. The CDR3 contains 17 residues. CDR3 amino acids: CASSPQGHLKSSYEQYF. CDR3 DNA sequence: TGTGCCAGCAGCCCGCAAGGACATTTAAAAAGCTCCTACGAGCAGTACTTC. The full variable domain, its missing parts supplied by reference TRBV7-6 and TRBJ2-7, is GAGVSQSPRYKVTKRGQDVALRCDPISGHVSLYWYRQALGQGPEFLTYFNYEAQQDKSGLPNDRFSAERPEGSISTLTIQRTEQRDSAMYRCASSPQGHLKSSYEQYFGPGTRLTVT.

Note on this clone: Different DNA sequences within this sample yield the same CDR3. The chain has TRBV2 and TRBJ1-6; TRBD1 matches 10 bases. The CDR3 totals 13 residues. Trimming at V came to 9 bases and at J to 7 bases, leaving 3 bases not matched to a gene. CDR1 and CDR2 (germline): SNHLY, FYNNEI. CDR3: CASRGQGNSPLHF. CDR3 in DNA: TGTGCCAGTAGGGGACAGGGGAATTCACCCCTCCACTTT.

The CDR3 DNA sequence: TGTGCCAGCAGTATTCGACAGGACACTGAAGCTTTCTTT. The encoded protein is CASSIRQDTEAFF. V and J are TRBV28 and TRBJ1-1, with TRBD1 as a possible D gene (6 bases). CDR3 length: 13 residues. Germline loops: CDR1 MDHEN, CDR2 SYDVKM. Trimming stripped 5 bases from V and 3 bases from J, with 10 bases between.

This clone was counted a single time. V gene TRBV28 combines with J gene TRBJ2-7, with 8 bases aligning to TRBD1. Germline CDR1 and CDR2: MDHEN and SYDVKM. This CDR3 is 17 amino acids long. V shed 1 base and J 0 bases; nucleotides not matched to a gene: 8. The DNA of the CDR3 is TGTGCCAGCAGTTTATTTGGGACAGGTCCTAGCTCCTACGAGCAGTACTTC. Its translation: CASSLFGTGPSSYEQYF.

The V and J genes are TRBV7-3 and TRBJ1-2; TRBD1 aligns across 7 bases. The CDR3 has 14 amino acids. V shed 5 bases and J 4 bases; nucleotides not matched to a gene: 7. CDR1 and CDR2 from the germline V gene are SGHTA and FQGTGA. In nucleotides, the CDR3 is TGTGCCAGCAGCGCGGGACAGCCAGGCTATGGCTACACCTTC. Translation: CASSAGQPGYGYTF.

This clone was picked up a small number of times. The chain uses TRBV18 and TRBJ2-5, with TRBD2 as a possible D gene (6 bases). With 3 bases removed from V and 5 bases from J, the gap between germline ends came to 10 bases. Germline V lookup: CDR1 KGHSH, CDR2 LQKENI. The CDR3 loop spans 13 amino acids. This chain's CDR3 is CASSPGLEETQYF. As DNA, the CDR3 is TGTGCCAGCTCACCGGGACTTGAGGAGACCCAGTACTTC.

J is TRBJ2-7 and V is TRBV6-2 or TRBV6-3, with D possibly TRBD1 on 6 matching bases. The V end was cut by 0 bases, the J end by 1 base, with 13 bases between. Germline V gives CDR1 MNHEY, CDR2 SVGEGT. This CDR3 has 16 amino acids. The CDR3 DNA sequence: TGTGCCAGCAGTTACTCCACCCGGGACAATTCCTACGAGCAGTACTTC. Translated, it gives CASSYSTRDNSYEQYF.

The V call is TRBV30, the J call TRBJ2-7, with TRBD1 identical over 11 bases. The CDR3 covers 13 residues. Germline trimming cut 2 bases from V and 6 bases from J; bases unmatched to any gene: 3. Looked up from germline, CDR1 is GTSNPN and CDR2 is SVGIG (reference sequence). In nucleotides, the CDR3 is TGTGCCTGGAGTACGGGACAGGGGGTCGAGCAGTACTTC. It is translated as CAWSTGQGVEQYF. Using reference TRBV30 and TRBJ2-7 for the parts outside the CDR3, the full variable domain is SQTIHQWPATLVQPVGSPLSLECTVEGTSNPNLYWYRQAAGRGLQLLFYSVGIGQISSEVPQNLSASRPQDRQFILSSKKLLLSDSGFYLCAWSTGQGVEQYFGPGTRLTVT.

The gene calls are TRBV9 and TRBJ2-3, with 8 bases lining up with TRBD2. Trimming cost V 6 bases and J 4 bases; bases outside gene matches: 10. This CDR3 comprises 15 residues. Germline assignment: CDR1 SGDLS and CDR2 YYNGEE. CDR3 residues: CASTGWTGGSDTQYF. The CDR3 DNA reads TGTGCCAGCACAGGTTGGACGGGGGGGTCAGATACGCAGTATTTT.